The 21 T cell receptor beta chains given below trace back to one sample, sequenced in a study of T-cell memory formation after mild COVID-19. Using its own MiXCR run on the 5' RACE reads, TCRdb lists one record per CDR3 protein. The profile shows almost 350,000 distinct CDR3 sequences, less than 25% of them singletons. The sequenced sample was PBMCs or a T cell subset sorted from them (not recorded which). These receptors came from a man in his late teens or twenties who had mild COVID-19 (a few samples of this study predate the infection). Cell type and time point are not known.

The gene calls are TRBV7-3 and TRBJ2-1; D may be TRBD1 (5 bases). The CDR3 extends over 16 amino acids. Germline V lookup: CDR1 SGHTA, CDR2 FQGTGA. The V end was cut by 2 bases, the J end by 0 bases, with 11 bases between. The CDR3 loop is CASSLQGTISYNEQFF. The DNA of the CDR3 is TGTGCCAGCAGCTTACAGGGAACAATCTCCTACAATGAGCAGTTCTTC.

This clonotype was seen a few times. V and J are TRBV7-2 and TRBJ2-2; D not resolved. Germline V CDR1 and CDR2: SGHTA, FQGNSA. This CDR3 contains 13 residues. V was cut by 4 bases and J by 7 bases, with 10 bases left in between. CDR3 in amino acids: CASSWVRSGELFF. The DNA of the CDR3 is TGTGCCAGCAGCTGGGTGCGGAGCGGGGAGCTGTTTTTT.

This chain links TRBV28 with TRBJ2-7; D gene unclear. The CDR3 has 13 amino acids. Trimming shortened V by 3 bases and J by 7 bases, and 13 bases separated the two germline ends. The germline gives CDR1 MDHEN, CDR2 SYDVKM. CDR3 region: CASSLVGQLEQYV. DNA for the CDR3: TGTGCCAGCAGTTTGGTTGGCCAGCTGGAGCAGTACGTC.

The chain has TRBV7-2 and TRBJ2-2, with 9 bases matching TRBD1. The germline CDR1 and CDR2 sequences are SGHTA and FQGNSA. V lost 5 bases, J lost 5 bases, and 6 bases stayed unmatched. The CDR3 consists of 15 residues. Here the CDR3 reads CASSPQGARTGELFF. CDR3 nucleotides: TGTGCCAGCAGCCCACAGGGGGCCCGGACCGGGGAGCTGTTTTTT.

CDR3 amino acids: CASSEYGGGETQYF. The DNA of the CDR3 is TGTGCCAGCAGTGAATACGGGGGCGGCGAGACCCAGTACTTC. The chain combines TRBV2 with TRBJ2-5, with D perhaps being TRBD1 or TRBD2 (6 bases each). Between the trimmed V and J ends, which lost 2 bases and 5 bases, there was a span of 12 bases. From germline, CDR1 is SNHLY and CDR2 FYNNEI. The CDR3 sequence is 14 residues long.

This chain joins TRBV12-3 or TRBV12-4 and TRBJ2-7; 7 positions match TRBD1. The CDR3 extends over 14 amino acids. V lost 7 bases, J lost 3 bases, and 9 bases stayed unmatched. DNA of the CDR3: TGTGCCAGCAAGCAATCAGGGGGTAGCTACGAGCAGTACTTC. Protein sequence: CASKQSGGSYEQYF.

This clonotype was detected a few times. CDR3 protein: CASSPRKEAPYEQYF. Here the CDR3 DNA reads TGTGCCAGCAGCCCCCGAAAGGAGGCCCCCTACGAGCAGTACTTC. The genes are TRBV7-2 and TRBJ2-7; D may be TRBD2 (5 bases). The CDR3 runs 15 residues. Germline V lookup: CDR1 SGHTA, CDR2 FQGNSA. Trimming left V 5 bases short and J 2 bases short, with 16 bases between.

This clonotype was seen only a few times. CDR3 residues: CASSPHDGTYEQYV. CDR3 DNA: TGTGCCAGCAGCCCCCATGACGGAACCTACGAGCAGTACGTC. This chain connects TRBV28 to TRBJ2-7; D uncertain. V was shortened by 6 bases and J by 2 bases, with 14 bases between the two germline ends. Germline loops: CDR1 MDHEN, CDR2 SYDVKM. CDR3 length: 14 residues.

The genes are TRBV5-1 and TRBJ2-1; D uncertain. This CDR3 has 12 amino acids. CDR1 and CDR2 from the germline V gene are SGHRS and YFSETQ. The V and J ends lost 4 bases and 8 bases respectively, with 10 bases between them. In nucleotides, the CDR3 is TGCGCCAGCAGCGAACTTGGGTATGAGCAGTTCTTC. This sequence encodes CASSELGYEQFF.

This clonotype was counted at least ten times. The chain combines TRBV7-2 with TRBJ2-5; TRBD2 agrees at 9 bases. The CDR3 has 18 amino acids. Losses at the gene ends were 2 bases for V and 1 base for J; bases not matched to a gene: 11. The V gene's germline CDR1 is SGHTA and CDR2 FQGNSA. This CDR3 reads CASSLISGGAQIQETQYF. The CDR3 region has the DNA TGTGCCAGCAGCTTAATTAGCGGGGGAGCCCAAATCCAAGAGACCCAGTACTTC.

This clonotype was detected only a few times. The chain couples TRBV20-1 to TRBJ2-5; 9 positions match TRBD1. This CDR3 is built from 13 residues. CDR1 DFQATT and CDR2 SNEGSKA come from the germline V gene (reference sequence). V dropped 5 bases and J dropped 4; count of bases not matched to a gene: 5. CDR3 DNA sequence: TGCAGTGCTCCGAGACAGGGGGTAGAGACCCAGTACTTC. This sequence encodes CSAPRQGVETQYF.

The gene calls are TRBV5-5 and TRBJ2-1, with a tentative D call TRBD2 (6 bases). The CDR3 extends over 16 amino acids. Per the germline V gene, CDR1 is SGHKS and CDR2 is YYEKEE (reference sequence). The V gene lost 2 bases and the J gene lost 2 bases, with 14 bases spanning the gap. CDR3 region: CASSFYQGGAYNEQFF. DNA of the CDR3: TGTGCCAGCAGCTTTTATCAGGGAGGAGCCTACAATGAGCAGTTCTTC.

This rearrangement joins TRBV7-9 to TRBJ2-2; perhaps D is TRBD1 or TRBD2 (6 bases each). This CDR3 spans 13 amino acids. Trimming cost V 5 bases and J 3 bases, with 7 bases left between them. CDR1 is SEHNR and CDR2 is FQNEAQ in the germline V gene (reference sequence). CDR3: CASSRGDTGELFF. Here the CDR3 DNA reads TGTGCCAGCAGCAGGGGGGACACCGGGGAGCTGTTTTTT. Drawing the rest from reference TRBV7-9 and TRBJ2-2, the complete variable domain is DTGVSQNPRHKITKRGQNVTFRCDPISEHNRLYWYRQTLGQGPEFLTYFQNEAQLEKSRLLSDRFSAERPKGSFSTLEIQRTEQGDSAMYLCASSRGDTGELFFGEGSRLTVL.

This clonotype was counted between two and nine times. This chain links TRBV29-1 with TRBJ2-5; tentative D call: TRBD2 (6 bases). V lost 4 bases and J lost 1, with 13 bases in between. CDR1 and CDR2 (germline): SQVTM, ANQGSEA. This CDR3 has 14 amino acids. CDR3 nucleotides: TGCAGCGTTGGGGCTGGCGGGGTCCAAGAGACCCAGTACTTC. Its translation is CSVGAGGVQETQYF.

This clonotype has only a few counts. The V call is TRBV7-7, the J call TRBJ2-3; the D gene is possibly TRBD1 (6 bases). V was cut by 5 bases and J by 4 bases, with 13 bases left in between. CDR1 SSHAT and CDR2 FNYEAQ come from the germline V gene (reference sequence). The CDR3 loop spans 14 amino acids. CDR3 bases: TGTGCCAGCAGCCCGGGGACATCTGCAGATACGCAGTATTTT. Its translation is CASSPGTSADTQYF.

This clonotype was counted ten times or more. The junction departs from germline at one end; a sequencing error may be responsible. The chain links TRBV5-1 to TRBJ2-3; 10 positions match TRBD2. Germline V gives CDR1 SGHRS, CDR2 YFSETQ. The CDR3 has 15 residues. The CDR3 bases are TGTGCCAGCAGCTTACTAGCGGGGAGCACAGATACGCAGTATTTT. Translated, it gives CASSLLAGSTDTQYF.

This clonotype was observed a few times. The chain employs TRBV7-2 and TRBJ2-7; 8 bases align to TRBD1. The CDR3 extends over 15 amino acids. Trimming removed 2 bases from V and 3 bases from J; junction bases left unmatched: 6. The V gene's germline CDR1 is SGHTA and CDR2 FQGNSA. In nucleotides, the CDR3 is TGTGCCAGCAGCTTAAGTTTCGGACAGGGCTACGAGCAGTACTTC. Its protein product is CASSLSFGQGYEQYF.

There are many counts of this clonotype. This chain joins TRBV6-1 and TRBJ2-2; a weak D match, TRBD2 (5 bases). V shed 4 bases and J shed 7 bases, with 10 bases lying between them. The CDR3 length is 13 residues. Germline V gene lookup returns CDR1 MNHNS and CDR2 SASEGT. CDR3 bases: TGTGCCAGCAGTGGCCGGGGTTACGGGGAGCTGTTTTTT. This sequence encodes CASSGRGYGELFF.

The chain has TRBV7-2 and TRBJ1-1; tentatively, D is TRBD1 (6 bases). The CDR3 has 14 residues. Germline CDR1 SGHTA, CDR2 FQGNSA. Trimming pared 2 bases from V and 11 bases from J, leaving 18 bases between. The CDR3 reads CASSLKRDNMLAFF. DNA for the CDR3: TGTGCCAGCAGCTTAAAACGGGACAATATGTTGGCTTTCTTT.

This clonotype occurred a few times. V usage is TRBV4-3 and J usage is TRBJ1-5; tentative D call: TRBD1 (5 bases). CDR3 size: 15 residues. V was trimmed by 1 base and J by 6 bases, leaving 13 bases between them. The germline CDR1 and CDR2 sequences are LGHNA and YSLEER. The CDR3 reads CASSQVYRRGQPQHF. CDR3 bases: TGCGCCAGCAGCCAAGTCTATAGGAGGGGTCAGCCCCAGCATTTT.

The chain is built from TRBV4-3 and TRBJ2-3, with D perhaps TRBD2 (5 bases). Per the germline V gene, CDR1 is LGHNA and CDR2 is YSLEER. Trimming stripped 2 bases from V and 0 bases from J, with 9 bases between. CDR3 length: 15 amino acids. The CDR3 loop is CASSQLSGSTDTQYF. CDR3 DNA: TGCGCCAGCAGCCAACTCAGCGGCAGCACAGATACGCAGTATTTT.